This record concerns one T cell receptor beta chain sequence. The V gene's germline CDR1 is GTSNPN and CDR2 SVGIG (reference sequence). V gave up 0 bases and J gave up 6 bases, with 11 bases separating them. The CDR3 is 13 amino acids. This sample was taken from a study of CD8+ T cells in alopecia areata. Following extraction, RNA underwent reverse transcription to cDNA, which served as the sequencing template. Only in-frame clones appear in the TCRdb table, and some are missing; sequencing was by immunoSEQ multiplex PCR. The sample yields around 270,000 clones, nearly 60% seen once. The treatment: oral pan-JAK inhibitor, 5-10 mg twice daily.

The sample here was CD4+ T cells sorted from blood, taken at week 24, from a patient treated with tofacitinib. The rearrangement joins TRBV30 to TRBJ1-2; D possibly corresponds to TRBD1 (5 bases). This clonotype originated in a human donor with alopecia areata. The CDR3 DNA reads TGTGCCTGGAGTGTCAAAGGGGCGGATGGCTACACCTTC. It yields the protein CAWSVKGADGYTF.